This T cell receptor (beta chain) stems from a study of molecular identifiers for immune sequencing clone quantification (dated by TCRdb to between 2017 and 2018). For the study in its entirety: For a replicate experiment, the RNA from either 20,000 or 100,000 naive CD8 T cells was divided into five aliquots, and four of those aliquots went on to sequencing. This methods study used CD8 T cells to benchmark TCR RNA copy counting and molecular-identifier clustering-based TCR repertoire sequencing (MIDCIRS).

This clonotype was seen ten or more times. Its antigen is not yet known. Base-call qualities are not available, and no considerably larger clone is one nucleotide away. At the junction V is shortened by 6 bases and J by 4 bases, with 12 bases in between. The CDR3 holds 14 amino acids from the cysteine to the phenylalanine. The entry retains the CDR3 DNA only, 42 bases that are in frame from base 1. The germline V gene (reference sequence) gives CDR1 as MNHEY and CDR2 as SMNVEV. Libraries of naive CD8 T cells were built from anywhere between about 18,000 and 1,000,000 sorted cells, with 10%, 30% or 50% of the purified RNA used. Naive CD8 T cells were FACS-sorted as CD8+CD4-CCR7+CD45RA+ on a BD FACSAria II into RLT Plus buffer. Approximately 9 TCR copies' worth of Jurkat RNA were spiked into roughly 19,000-1,000,000 naive CD8 T cell samples to test detection sensitivity. Enrichment of CD8 T cells was done with RosetteSep CD8+ T Cell Enrichment Cocktail plus Ficoll-Paque, and ACK red cell lysis came afterward.

Preparation of the library involved PCR. The sample was run on an Illumina HiSeq 4000. Bulk TCR libraries were made following a previously described method, with the TCR primers given in Table S5. Purification of total RNA was performed with the Qiagen AllPrep DNA/RNA kit. Before analysis, reads from multiple sequencing runs of the same library were pooled. The authors' pipeline ran thus. Reads were retained only if the reads had an exact TCR constant sequence, and the retained reads were trimmed to 150 nt and grouped according to their 12-nt molecular barcodes. Within each barcode group, reads were sub-clustered at a 15% Levenshtein threshold, and quality-weighted consensus sequences were built per RNA molecule. Non-functional sequences were discarded, and so were lower-count sequences lying one edit away from another sequence. Based on fitting two negative binomial distributions, any barcode sub-cluster with under 20% of the maximum read count was discarded. The public sequencing data were trimmed at Q25 with fastp and processed into clonotypes with MiXCR by TCRdb, which kept only in-frame beta chains. Here each entry gathers all rows of one CDR3 protein and keeps the most common genes and DNA. What appears here as the V and J calls and clone size reflects TCRdb's work, not the paper's. In this sample the table shows over 600,000 distinct CDR3 sequences, 20% of which occur a single time. Approximately 0.9% of the sample is taken by the ten largest.

Overall study outcomes, separate from this receptor: The sizes of highly expanded clones could end up underestimated when identical TCR molecules share a barcode. Modeling indicated about three TCR RNA copies recovered per cell, compared with around 9.8 by digital PCR, which implies a capture efficiency of approximately 31%. Naive libraries contained spiked-in Jurkat TCR RNA (roughly ten copies' worth), which is not part of the donor repertoire. In CMV-specific effector cells, clones with more than 20 RNA copies contained over 99% of molecules, whereas in naive cells such clones contained under 1% of molecules. Even against a background of about a million naive CD8 T cells, spiked-in Jurkat TCR RNA amounting to a single cell's worth was reported to be detectable. When barcode sub-clustering was not used, chimeric consensus sequences inflated TCR diversity, with chimeras reaching as high as 47%.

The sequenced sample consisted of naive CD8+ T cells from blood, with Jurkat cell RNA spiked in. What this sample's cell subset or site label stands for: FACS-sorted CD8+CD4-CCR7+CD45RA+ naive T cells. The receptor comes from a human donor in good health. Some libraries in this study had Jurkat cell RNA spiked in. This chain is built from TRBV27 and TRBJ1-4; matching of 6 bases hints at TRBD1 as the D gene. The nucleotides read TGTGCCAGCAGGACAACAGGGATTAATGAAAAACTGTTTTTT. Its protein reads: CASRTTGINEKLFF.